This TCR beta chain was profiled in a study of PD-L1 blockade in urothelial cancer (dated by TCRdb to about 2017). For context, the study as a whole: All patients started therapy around 2014 and received atezolizumab 1,200 mg intravenously every 3 weeks. Pretreatment tumor samples, along with matched peripheral blood serially collected before and after atezolizumab treatment, were subjected to TCR sequencing. In the same patients, whole exome sequencing and RNA sequencing of pretreatment tumors were performed in addition to TCR sequencing. The study, an exploratory multi-omic analysis, examined somatic, immune and clinical correlates of response to PD-L1 blockade with atezolizumab in urothelial cancer. Blood samples gave a median of around 130,000 T cells and approximately 85,000 unique TCRs, with a median clonality of roughly 0.08. Patients had an ECOG performance status of 0 or 1 and had received between 0 and 3 prior chemotherapy regimens. Blood samples were analyzed 3 weeks after the start of treatment (second dose) and 6 weeks after the start of treatment. Pretreatment blood TCR-seq was available for fewer than 30 patients, at least one posttreatment blood collection was obtained for 24 patients, and tumor TCR-seq was available for 24 patients. About 85% of the roughly 29 patients were identified as males with urothelial cancer of bladder origin, and a prior smoking history was reported by 18 of 29 patients. Nine patients achieved durable clinical benefit and around 19 did not. Durable clinical benefit meant progression-free survival longer than 6 months, and TCR features were also tested against progression-free and overall survival. The investigation overall reported the following: At 3 weeks after the start of treatment, tumor-associated TCR clones in peripheral blood had expanded more in patients with durable benefit (n ≈ 22, p = 0.022). A pretreatment peripheral blood TCR clonality below the median was linked to improved progression-free and overall survival. Because of the small sample size (n of about 30) and the many exploratory analyses performed, the results are intended to be regarded as hypothesis-generating.

To estimate absolute template abundance from read counts, synthetic TCR analog templates were spiked into each PCR. Using the immunoSEQ assay, TCRbeta CDR3 regions were amplified from genomic DNA with bias-controlled V and J gene primers. Sequencing of rearranged TCRbeta segments was done at approximately 20X coverage. On the study's bioinformatics: Clustering was used to correct sequencing errors, and CDR3s were annotated against IMGT to assign V, D and J genes. Downstream analyses used only productive TCRbeta rearrangements, leaving out any out-of-frame or stop-codon sequences. Clonality was calculated as one minus the Shannon entropy normalized by the log of the number of unique productive sequences. Clones differing between time points or between blood and tumor were identified using Fisher's exact test with Benjamini-Hochberg correction, with an adjusted p below 0.01 applied as the threshold. Entries here come from immuneACCESS through TCRdb and include only in-frame sequences with V and J called. Some clones fail to appear in such tables; in the studies checked, an unresolved V gene covers under half of the shortfall, and the cause of the remainder is unknown. For V, J and clone size, that table is used; D and trimming come from the DNA. Here the sample has around 100,000 clones; around nine tenths occur a single time. The biggest ten clones account for approximately 2% of the sample.

This clone was recorded once. What antigen it recognizes has not been identified. No much larger clonotype is one base removed from it; base qualities were not supplied. Taken from the germline V gene, the CDR1 and CDR2 loops are SGDLS and YYNGEE. The CDR3 covers 15 residues, taking in both the cysteine and the phenylalanine. Only CDR3 DNA remains: 45 bases, in frame from the first base. The germline V and J ends show losses of 3 bases and 5 bases respectively, and no gene match explains 10 bases of the junction. This specimen's time point label, interpreted: pretreatment peripheral blood. The cohort comprised fewer than 35 patients with locally advanced or metastatic urothelial carcinoma treated at Memorial Sloan Kettering on a trial protocol. Peripheral blood mononuclear cells were collected pretreatment and during treatment, with between 1 and 8 total time points obtained per patient. The Qiagen DNeasy Blood extraction kit was used to purify genomic DNA from total PBMCs and tumor samples. PBMCs were collected pretreatment and during treatment, and were isolated and stored as previously described.

The TCR originated in a man between 60 and 75 years old with urothelial cancer. The sample was PBMCs, taken around atezolizumab (anti-PD-L1) treatment. The rearranged chain carries TRBV9 and TRBJ2-7, with 8 bases in between that match TRBD2. The nucleotides read TGTGCCAGCAGCGAGGGACTAGGTGTTTCCCACGAGCAGTACTTC. Translated, this gives CASSEGLGVSHEQYF. With all but the CDR3 taken from the reference TRBV9 and TRBJ2-7 genes, the full variable domain is: DSGVTQTPKHLITATGQRVTLRCSPRSGDLSVYWYQQSLDQGLQFLIQYYNGEERAKGNILERFSAQQFPDLHSELNLSSLELGDSALYFCASSEGLGVSHEQYFGPGTRLTVT.